This T cell receptor beta chain comes out of a study of blood T cells in healthy people across ages. Study-wide results and caveats: The long-lived group displayed more naive CD4+ cells, plus higher diversity, than the aged donors did.

Donors were healthy Caucasian individuals from Russia aged about 6 to 90. Donors gave ten milliliters of peripheral blood apiece. Every sample gave at least 5 micrograms of total RNA when it was extracted. Through a sample-barcoded 5' primer and a J-beta primer mix, a second PCR was run for roughly 6 to 11 cycles. TCRdb re-called the 5' RACE reads with MiXCR, one entry per CDR3 protein. This sample has about 1.7 million distinct CDR3 sequences, with approximately 28% found just once. This clonotype was seen many times. No antigen is known for it. Germline V CDR1 and CDR2: DFQATT, SNEGSKA (reference sequence). The CDR3 length is 14 residues. V lost 0 bases, J lost 8 bases, and 16 bases lay in between.

This chain joins TRBV20-1 and TRBJ1-2; maybe TRBD1 (5 bases). The origin of this receptor is a woman younger than 45 in good health. What was sequenced was blood. The CDR3 DNA reads TGCAGTGCTAGAGATGTAAGGGGACCCCTCGGCTACACCTTC. This gives the protein CSARDVRGPLGYTF.